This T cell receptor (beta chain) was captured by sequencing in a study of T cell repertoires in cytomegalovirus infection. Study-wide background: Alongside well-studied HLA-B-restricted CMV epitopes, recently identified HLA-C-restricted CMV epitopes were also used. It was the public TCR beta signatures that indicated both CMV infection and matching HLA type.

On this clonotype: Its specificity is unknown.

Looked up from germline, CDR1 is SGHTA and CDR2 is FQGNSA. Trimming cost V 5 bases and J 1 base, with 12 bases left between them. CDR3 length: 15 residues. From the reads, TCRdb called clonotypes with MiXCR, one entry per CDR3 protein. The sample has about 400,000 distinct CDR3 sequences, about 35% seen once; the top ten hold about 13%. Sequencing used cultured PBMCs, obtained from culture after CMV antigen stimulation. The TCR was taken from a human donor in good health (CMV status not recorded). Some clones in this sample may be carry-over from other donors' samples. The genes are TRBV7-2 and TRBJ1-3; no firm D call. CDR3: CASSALLASGNTIYF. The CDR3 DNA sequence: TGTGCCAGCAGCGCCCTTCTGGCGTCTGGAAACACCATATATTTT. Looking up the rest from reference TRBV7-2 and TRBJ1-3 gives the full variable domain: GAGVSQSPSNKVTEKGKDVELRCDPISGHTALYWYRQSLGQGLEFLIYFQGNSAPDKSGLPSDRFSAERTGGSVSTLTIQRTQQEDSAVYLCASSALLASGNTIYFGEGSWLTVV.